This T cell receptor beta chain is from a study of CD8+CD57+ T cells in acquired aplastic anemia. Study-wide points: Between patients and controls, CD8+ Simpson's diversity did not vary significantly.

The ends were cut back, 2 bases at V and 3 bases at J, with 8 bases in the middle. Germline V gene sequence: CDR1 DFQATT, CDR2 SNEGSKA (reference sequence). The CDR3 contains 12 residues. The use of genomic DNA as template underpinned the TCR beta VDJ and CDR3 profiling. One entry per CDR3 protein results from TCRdb running MiXCR on the reads. The sample carries about 180,000 distinct CDR3 sequences, approximately 46% recorded once. Worth noting for this clonotype: Its target is not known.

Sequenced material: sorted CD4+, CD8+, or CD8+CD57+ T cells (not recorded which) from PBMCs. This receptor was obtained from a human donor in good health. This rearrangement joins TRBV20-1 to TRBJ2-7; TRBD1 might be the D (6 bases). Written as DNA, the CDR3 is TGCAGTGCTAGATTGGACAGCTACGAGCAGTACTTC. Protein: CSARLDSYEQYF.